Listed below are T cell receptor beta chains from one sample, sequenced in a study of graft-versus-host responses after intestinal transplantation. The antigens for these receptors are not known. The protocol was immunoSEQ multiplex PCR, while the TCRdb copy is restricted to in-frame clones and leaves out a portion. The data show about 130,000 clones, more than 80% seen once. The sequencing here drew on unstimulated CD4+ T cells sorted from spleen or lymph node cells, taken before intestinal transplant. These receptors all come from a human donor who received an intestinal transplant. Each CDR3 is given with its conserved first and last residue. The order of the fields is clone size, CDR3 length, D gene, V gene, J gene, CDR3 protein, CDR3 DNA. The D gene is left open where the match is weak. Clone size is given for some rows only: seen once, a few or many times, or a class if the clone is expanded.

abundance: NA; len: 17; d_gene: NA; v_gene: TRBV11-3; j_gene: TRBJ1-3; CDR3aa: CASSLRGTLPAGNTIYF; CDR3nt: TGTGCCAGCAGCTTACGGGGGACCCTACCCGCTGGAAACACCATATATTTT
abundance: NA; len: 13; d_gene: NA; v_gene: TRBV7-8; j_gene: TRBJ1-5; CDR3aa: CASSFDREEPQHF; CDR3nt: TGTGCCAGCAGCTTTGATAGGGAGGAGCCCCAGCATTTT
abundance: NA; len: 15; d_gene: NA; v_gene: TRBV5-8; j_gene: TRBJ2-3; CDR3aa: CASSLGVRYPDTQYF; CDR3nt: TGTGCCAGCAGCTTGGGGGTGAGGTACCCAGATACGCAGTATTTT
abundance: NA; len: 12; d_gene: NA; v_gene: TRBV7-2; j_gene: TRBJ1-5; CDR3aa: CASSLDNQPQHF; CDR3nt: TGTGCCAGCAGCTTAGACAATCAGCCCCAGCATTTT
abundance: NA; len: 12; d_gene: NA; v_gene: TRBV29-1; j_gene: TRBJ1-2; CDR3aa: CSVGTYLQGYTF; CDR3nt: TGCAGCGTGGGGACTTACCTGCAAGGCTACACCTTC
abundance: NA; len: 17; d_gene: TRBD1; v_gene: TRBV4-1; j_gene: TRBJ1-1; CDR3aa: CASSTRQGGGGNTEAFF; CDR3nt: TGCGCCAGCAGTACTCGACAGGGGGGCGGTGGGAACACTGAAGCTTTCTTT
abundance: once; len: 15; d_gene: TRBD1; v_gene: TRBV6-1; j_gene: TRBJ1-5; CDR3aa: CASSPGTGVGQPQHF; CDR3nt: TGTGCCAGCAGCCCCGGGACAGGGGTCGGTCAGCCCCAGCATTTT
abundance: NA; len: 15; d_gene: NA; v_gene: TRBV6-1; j_gene: TRBJ1-5; CDR3aa: CASSEARRSDQPQHF; CDR3nt: TGTGCCAGCAGTGAAGCACGGCGGAGCGATCAGCCCCAGCATTTT
abundance: NA; len: 14; d_gene: TRBD1; v_gene: TRBV19; j_gene: TRBJ1-1; CDR3aa: CASRRDREGTEAFF; CDR3nt: TGTGCCAGTAGGCGGGACAGGGAGGGCACTGAAGCTTTCTTT
abundance: once; len: 13; d_gene: NA; v_gene: TRBV5-5; j_gene: TRBJ1-5; CDR3aa: CASSFSGDQPQHF; CDR3nt: TGTGCCAGCAGCTTTTCGGGGGATCAGCCCCAGCATTTT